These T cell receptor beta chains were read from a single sample in a study of Ad26.COV2.S vaccination and SARS-CoV-2 variants. Profiled with immunoSEQ multiplex PCR; TCRdb holds only in-frame clones, not every one. This table holds 400,000 to 500,000 clones, approximately 88% found once. This specimen was peripheral blood, taken in a trial of Ad26.COV2.S vaccine versus placebo. The receptor set was obtained from a person between 18 and 65 years old who received the Ad26.COV2.S COVID-19 vaccine or a placebo. The CDR3 runs from the conserved cysteine through the conserved F or W. Each record gives: V gene, J gene, CDR3 length, D gene, clone size, CDR3 protein, CDR3 DNA. D genes are given only for firm matches. The listing skips clone size in some rows; elsewhere it reads once, few, many or a size class.

V gene: TRBV7-2
J gene: TRBJ1-5
CDR3 length: 14
D gene: .
clone size: .
CDR3 protein: CASSLVGGDQPQHF
CDR3 DNA: TGTGCCAGCAGCTTAGTCGGGGGGGATCAGCCCCAGCATTTT

V gene: TRBV12-3/TRBV12-4
J gene: TRBJ1-5
CDR3 length: 10
D gene: .
clone size: few
CDR3 protein: CATGGGAQHF
CDR3 DNA: TGTGCCACCGGTGGGGGGGCCCAGCATTTT

V gene: TRBV4-2
J gene: TRBJ1-5
CDR3 length: 15
D gene: .
clone size: few
CDR3 protein: CASSQGQTSNQPQHF
CDR3 DNA: TGTGCCAGCAGCCAAGGACAGACTAGCAATCAGCCCCAGCATTTT

V gene: TRBV7-2
J gene: TRBJ2-1
CDR3 length: 16
D gene: TRBD2
clone size: .
CDR3 protein: CASSYGTSGARNEQFF
CDR3 DNA: TGTGCCAGCAGCTACGGGACTAGCGGGGCCCGCAATGAGCAGTTCTTC

V gene: TRBV19
J gene: TRBJ2-7
CDR3 length: 15
D gene: TRBD1
clone size: .
CDR3 protein: CASSPQTGGYYEQYF
CDR3 DNA: TGTGCCAGTAGTCCACAGACAGGGGGATACTACGAGCAGTACTTC

V gene: TRBV10-3
J gene: TRBJ1-5
CDR3 length: 14
D gene: .
clone size: .
CDR3 protein: CAISEMETLVAQHF
CDR3 DNA: TGTGCCATCAGTGAGATGGAGACTCTCGTAGCCCAGCATTTT

V gene: TRBV20-1
J gene: TRBJ1-2
CDR3 length: 16
D gene: TRBD1
clone size: .
CDR3 protein: CSASGPSGQRYYGYTF
CDR3 DNA: TGCAGTGCTAGTGGACCCTCGGGACAGCGCTACTATGGCTACACCTTC

V gene: TRBV27
J gene: TRBJ1-1
CDR3 length: 14
D gene: .
clone size: once
CDR3 protein: CASSLGGGGTEAFF
CDR3 DNA: TGTGCCAGCAGTTTAGGGGGTGGGGGGACTGAAGCTTTCTTT

V gene: TRBV10-3
J gene: TRBJ1-5
CDR3 length: 17
D gene: .
clone size: .
CDR3 protein: CAISQGAFGVSNQPQHF
CDR3 DNA: TGTGCCATCAGTCAAGGGGCTTTTGGGGTTAGCAATCAGCCCCAGCATTTT

V gene: TRBV5-4
J gene: TRBJ2-7
CDR3 length: 14
D gene: .
clone size: .
CDR3 protein: CASSLDRTHYEQYF
CDR3 DNA: TGTGCCAGCAGCTTGGACAGGACTCACTACGAGCAGTACTTC

V gene: TRBV15
J gene: TRBJ1-2
CDR3 length: 12
D gene: .
clone size: .
CDR3 protein: CATSRDNYGYTF
CDR3 DNA: TGTGCCACCAGCAGAGACAATTATGGCTACACCTTC

V gene: TRBV7-2
J gene: TRBJ1-1
CDR3 length: 11
D gene: .
clone size: .
CDR3 protein: CASSFDTEAFF
CDR3 DNA: TGTGCCAGCAGCTTTGACACTGAAGCTTTCTTT

V gene: TRBV5-1
J gene: TRBJ1-1
CDR3 length: 15
D gene: TRBD1
clone size: .
CDR3 protein: CASSPRTGQETEAFF
CDR3 DNA: TGCGCCAGCAGCCCTCGGACAGGGCAGGAGACTGAAGCTTTCTTT

V gene: TRBV30
J gene: TRBJ2-2
CDR3 length: 16
D gene: TRBD1
clone size: .
CDR3 protein: CAWSVITGGKTGELFF
CDR3 DNA: TGTGCCTGGAGTGTAATAACAGGGGGCAAGACCGGGGAGCTGTTTTTT

V gene: TRBV5-1
J gene: TRBJ2-6
CDR3 length: 19
D gene: TRBD1
clone size: once
CDR3 protein: CASSLQTGTGASGANVLTF
CDR3 DNA: TGCGCCAGCAGCTTACAGACCGGGACAGGGGCGTCTGGGGCCAACGTCCTGACTTTC

V gene: TRBV27
J gene: TRBJ2-1
CDR3 length: 14
D gene: .
clone size: .
CDR3 protein: CASTLDSSYNEQFF
CDR3 DNA: TGTGCCAGCACTTTGGACAGCTCCTACAATGAGCAGTTCTTC

V gene: TRBV7-3
J gene: TRBJ2-4
CDR3 length: 16
D gene: .
clone size: .
CDR3 protein: CASSLGRAGSGHIQYF
CDR3 DNA: TGTGCCAGCAGCTTAGGCCGGGCGGGGTCGGGACACATTCAGTACTTC